The entry below describes one TCR beta chain. Its antigen is not known. The data belong to a study of OX40 agonist ivuxolimab in advanced cancers. Study context: Cancers in dose escalation were hepatocellular, melanoma, renal cell and head and neck. The study reported partial responses in three patients: one hepatocellular carcinoma, two cutaneous melanoma.

The method was immunoSEQ multiplex PCR; TCRdb's version includes in-frame clones alone and lacks a portion of them. The sample lists about 92,000 clones, more than 80% seen once, with roughly 5.2% in the top ten. Findings of the study overall: By week 6 at 0.1 to 3.0 mg/kg, blood CD4+ and CD8+ T cells had expanded clonally.

Trimming cost V 0 bases and J 3 bases, with 8 bases left between them. CDR3 size: 14 residues. Germline V lookup: CDR1 SGHNT, CDR2 YYREEE (reference sequence). The sample here was CD4+ or CD8+ T cells sorted from blood, taken in a trial of the OX40 agonist ivuxolimab. The receptor was derived from an adult with an advanced solid tumor such as melanoma, head and neck, liver or kidney cancer. J is TRBJ2-3 and V is TRBV5-4; D is perhaps TRBD1 (5 bases). CDR3 DNA sequence: TGTGCCAGCAGCTTGGGGGGCTCTACAGATACGCAGTATTTT. As protein: CASSLGGSTDTQYF.